Listed below are T cell receptor beta chains from one sample, sequenced in a study of neurological immune-mediated disorders. TCRdb reanalysed the 5' RACE reads using MiXCR and keeps one entry per CDR3 protein. The table has about 82,000 distinct CDR3 sequences, just over 2.5% seen once. The material sequenced was PBMCs. Every receptor here comes from a woman in her 30s with multiple sclerosis. CDR3s include the opening cysteine and the closing phenylalanine or tryptophan. The D gene is left open where the match is weak. Expanded clones get a size class; other rows say once, few or many, or leave the size out.

D,V,J,size,DNA,CDR3
TRBD2,TRBV9,TRBJ2-3,many,TGTGCCAGCAGCGTTCTAGCGGGACTACCCACAGATACGCAGTATTTT,CASSVLAGLPTDTQYF
NA,TRBV5-4,TRBJ2-1,many,TGTGCCAGCAGCTTCTCTAGTAACGAGCAGTTCTTC,CASSFSSNEQFF
NA,TRBV15,TRBJ2-1,many,TGTGCCACCAGCAGAGGGGCTGACAATGAGCAGTTCTTC,CATSRGADNEQFF
NA,TRBV24-1,TRBJ2-7,many,TGTGCCACCAGTGATTTCCCCGTCTCCTACGAGCAGTACTTC,CATSDFPVSYEQYF
TRBD2,TRBV5-1,TRBJ2-5,many,TGCGCCAGCAGCCTAACCGACCTAGCGGGAGTGGGGGAGACCCAGTACTTC,CASSLTDLAGVGETQYF
NA,TRBV6-2/TRBV6-3,TRBJ2-1,many,TGTGCCAGCAGTTACGGAACGACGGGAGCTGAGTTCTTC,CASSYGTTGAEFF
NA,TRBV27,TRBJ2-2,many,TGTGCCAGCAGTTATCAGGGTGGTGGGGAGCTGTTTTTT,CASSYQGGGELFF
TRBD2,TRBV27,TRBJ2-2,many,TGTGCCAGCACCTACTTAGCGGGAGCCCCCACCGGGGAGCTGTTTTTT,CASTYLAGAPTGELFF
NA,TRBV7-2,TRBJ2-5,NA,TGTGCCAGCAGCTTAGCGGAACAGGGTTGGGAGACCCAGTACTTC,CASSLAEQGWETQYF
NA,TRBV7-9,TRBJ2-3,many,TGTGCCAGCAGCTCAGCCGGCGGAGATACGCAGTATTTT,CASSSAGGDTQYF
TRBD1,TRBV20-1,TRBJ2-7,many,TGCAGTGCTAGAGATGGTGGGACAGGGTCACCCTACGAGCAGTACTTC,CSARDGGTGSPYEQYF
NA,TRBV3-1,TRBJ2-5,many,TGTGCCAGCAGCCTACCAGGGGTATGGGAGACCCAGTACTTC,CASSLPGVWETQYF
TRBD1,TRBV27,TRBJ2-2,many,TGTGCCAGCAAAGGGACAGCCACCGGGAACACCGGGGAGCTGTTTTTT,CASKGTATGNTGELFF
TRBD2,TRBV7-9,TRBJ2-4,many,TGTGCCAGCAGCCCGGGGGGCATTCAGTACTTC,CASSPGGIQYF
NA,TRBV7-2,TRBJ2-2,many,TGTGCCACCAGGGGAGGGACCGGGGAGCTGTTTTTT,CATRGGTGELFF
TRBD1,TRBV20-1,TRBJ2-3,many,TGCAGTGCTAGCAGGGGACAGGGTGGGTACGCCACAGATACGCAGTATTTT,CSASRGQGGYATDTQYF
NA,TRBV29-1,TRBJ2-2,many,TGCAGCGGATGGTTAGGGCCGAACACCGGGGAGCTGTTTTTT,CSGWLGPNTGELFF
NA,TRBV25-1,TRBJ2-1,many,TGTGCCAGCAGTGAGATGTGGGTGCTGTTCTTC,CASSEMWVLFF
TRBD2,TRBV29-1,TRBJ2-1,many,TGCAGCGCTGATAATACTAGCGGGAGAGGACGGTACAATGAGCAGTTCTTC,CSADNTSGRGRYNEQFF
TRBD1,TRBV7-8,TRBJ1-4,many,TGTGCCAGCAGCTCCACAGGGGTTAATGAAAAACTGTTTTTT,CASSSTGVNEKLFF
TRBD2,TRBV15,TRBJ2-2,many,TGTGCCACCAGCAGAGACGGGAGGGCCACCGGGGAGCTGTTTTTT,CATSRDGRATGELFF
TRBD2,TRBV7-6,TRBJ2-3,many,TGTGCCAGCAGCTTACTTAGCGGGAAAACAGATACGCAGTATTTT,CASSLLSGKTDTQYF
NA,TRBV12-3/TRBV12-4,TRBJ1-1,many,TGTGCCAGCAGTCCCAAGGGGAGTGGGACTGAAGCTTTCTTT,CASSPKGSGTEAFF
NA,TRBV4-3,TRBJ2-6,many,TGCGCCAGCAGCCAAGGGACGGGCTCTGGGGCCAACGTCCTGACTTTC,CASSQGTGSGANVLTF
TRBD1,TRBV5-1,TRBJ1-4,many,TGCGCCAGCAGCACGGGACAGGGAGGAGATGAAAAACTGTTTTTT,CASSTGQGGDEKLFF
TRBD2,TRBV20-1,TRBJ2-1,many,TGCAGTGCTAGAGATTTTGAGACTAGCGTGGTGGATGAGCAGTTCTTC,CSARDFETSVVDEQFF
NA,TRBV27,TRBJ2-7,many,TGTGCCAGCAGTTTATCAACTAGTCCCTACGAGCAGTACTTC,CASSLSTSPYEQYF
NA,TRBV28,TRBJ2-5,many,TGTGCCAGCAGTTTATCCAGGCAAATAGAGACCCAGTACTTC,CASSLSRQIETQYF
TRBD2,TRBV11-1,TRBJ2-1,many,TGTGCCAGCAGCTCTTATAGCGGGAGGGCCAATGAGCAGTTCTTC,CASSSYSGRANEQFF
TRBD1,TRBV20-1,TRBJ2-7,many,TGCAGTGCCTTCGACAGGGGGCGCGAGCAGTACTTC,CSAFDRGREQYF
NA,TRBV12-3/TRBV12-4,TRBJ2-3,many,TGTGCCAGCAGTTGGACCCGGGGGTGGACAGATACGCAGTATTTT,CASSWTRGWTDTQYF
NA,TRBV21-1,TRBJ2-1,many,TGTGCCAGCAGCAAAACTCTTCACAGACTAGCGGGAAGGGGGGGCGAGCAGTTCTTC,CASSKTLHRLAGRGGEQFF
NA,TRBV20-1,TRBJ2-7,many,TGCAGTGCTAGAGAGAGGGACTACGAGCAGTACTTC,CSARERDYEQYF
NA,TRBV20-1,TRBJ1-2,many,TGCAGTGCTAGCTCGAAGACGAGCGAGGGCTACACCTTC,CSASSKTSEGYTF
NA,TRBV7-2,TRBJ2-1,many,TGTGCCAGCAGCGCCAGGCGAGGGTCCTACAATGAGCAGTTCTTC,CASSARRGSYNEQFF
TRBD1,TRBV7-2,TRBJ2-5,many,TGTGCCAGCAGCGGCCAGGGACAGCGTCCCAGGGAGACCCAGTACTTC,CASSGQGQRPRETQYF
NA,TRBV7-2,TRBJ2-7,NA,TGTGCCAGCAGCTTCTACAGGGCCTACGAGCAGTACTTC,CASSFYRAYEQYF
NA,TRBV7-8,TRBJ1-1,many,TGTGCCAGCAGCTTAAGGGACCCATATAAGGCTGTCAACACTGAAGCTTTCTTT,CASSLRDPYKAVNTEAFF
NA,TRBV10-2,TRBJ1-5,many,TGCGCCAGCAGTGGCGACCGACGGATCAATCAGCCCCAGCATTTT,CASSGDRRINQPQHF
NA,TRBV6-5,TRBJ1-2,many,TGTGCCAGCAGTTACTCGATCCCAGGGAGTCACGGCTACACCTTC,CASSYSIPGSHGYTF
NA,TRBV5-1,TRBJ2-1,many,TGCGCCAGCAGCTTGGCCTTTTGCTGCGATGAGCAGTTCTTC,CASSLAFCCDEQFF
NA,TRBV4-2,TRBJ1-2,many,TGTGCCAGCAGCCAAAGACCTGGGACGCCACCCGGAGGCTACACCTTC,CASSQRPGTPPGGYTF
NA,TRBV5-1,TRBJ2-5,many,TGCGCCAGCAGACCCGGACAGCAAGAGACCCAGTACTTC,CASRPGQQETQYF
NA,TRBV29-1,TRBJ1-1,many,TGCAGCGTGGGCGAGCATACAGGGCGAGCTTTCTTT,CSVGEHTGRAFF
NA,TRBV20-1,TRBJ2-3,many,TGCAGTGCTCCGTTCTGGGGGGAGCAGGCAGATACGCAGTATTTT,CSAPFWGEQADTQYF
NA,TRBV28,TRBJ2-5,many,TGTGCCAGTCTGGACTCTATACAAGAGACCCAGTACTTC,CASLDSIQETQYF
NA,TRBV28,TRBJ2-1,many,TGTGCCAGCAGTATTCCCGGGACCGAAACGAGGGAGCAGTTCTTC,CASSIPGTETREQFF
TRBD2,TRBV6-5,TRBJ2-1,many,TGTGCCAGCAGGCGCGGCGGGAGTAGCTACAATGAGCAGTTCTTC,CASRRGGSSYNEQFF
NA,TRBV29-1,TRBJ1-1,many,TGCAGCTCAGGAGCCCTGAACACTGAAGCTTTCTTT,CSSGALNTEAFF
NA,TRBV20-1,TRBJ2-7,many,TGCAGTGCTAGAGTAGAGGGGAAGTACGAGCAGTACTTC,CSARVEGKYEQYF